This T cell receptor (beta chain) was identified during a study of CD8 T cells in ankylosing spondylitis. The CDR3 loop spans 15 amino acids. Per germline, CDR1 LGHDT and CDR2 YNNKEL (reference sequence). V shed 4 bases and J shed 3 bases, with 14 bases lying between them. MiXCR was run by TCRdb on the 5' RACE reads, yielding one entry per CDR3 protein. This sample has approximately 400,000 distinct CDR3 sequences, with roughly 25% found just once. Study-level results: A motif of roughly eight highly homologous TCR beta variants was seen as apparently characteristic of ankylosing spondylitis blood.

Concerning this clonotype itself: Its antigen is unidentified.

This TCR was recovered from a male donor with ankylosing spondylitis. The V and J genes are TRBV3-1 and TRBJ2-3; possibly TRBD1 for D (6 bases). Sequenced input: blood, either unsorted or a sorted T cell fraction (not recorded which). The CDR3 protein is CASSPWGRGTDTQYF. The CDR3 DNA is TGTGCCAGCAGCCCGTGGGGGCGTGGGACAGATACGCAGTATTTT.